This TCR beta chain was recovered during a study of T-cell reconstitution after alpha-beta-depleted transplantation in children. This clonotype was counted a few times. With V trimmed by 2 bases and J by 8 bases, 3 bases remained unmatched. Germline V lookup: CDR1 MNHNS, CDR2 SASEGT. CDR3 length equals 14 residues. Unique molecular identifiers were incorporated when the TCRbeta library was constructed. MiXCR was run by TCRdb on the PCR reads, yielding one entry per CDR3 protein. The sample has about 640,000 distinct CDR3 sequences; 15% to 20% are singletons. Specimen: PBMCs from the stem cell graft donor, collected from the stem cell graft. The TCR was taken from a human donor who donated a stem cell graft to a child with acute myeloid leukemia. This rearrangement joins TRBV6-1 to TRBJ1-6; 7 bases are a match to TRBD1. The CDR3: CASSEIGTDSPLHF. The CDR3 DNA follows: TGTGCCAGCAGTGAAATAGGGACAGATTCACCCCTCCACTTT.